This record looks at one T cell receptor beta chain sequence and its context. This clone occurred a few times. What antigen it recognizes has not been identified. Base qualities are not provided; no much larger clone lies one nucleotide away. For around six days, cells in the mixed lymphocyte reaction were kept in coculture at 37 degrees C. Responder PBMCs were labelled with CFSE and stimulator PBMCs with Violet Dye, then combined at a 1:1 ratio. TCRbeta CDR3 sequencing was performed on sorted unstimulated T cells and on proliferating T cells recovered from mixed lymphocyte reactions. Fresh whole blood from some eleven HLA-typed healthy donors was used to isolate PBMCs. For TCR sequencing, responder T cells that had proliferated and were CFSE-low were FACS-sorted once the mixed lymphocyte reaction was over. This entry comes from a study of siplizumab effects on memory and regulatory T cells (dated by TCRdb to about 2019). Broadly, across the study: Paired mixed lymphocyte reactions were run with siplizumab at approximately 0.98 ug/mL and without drug, across seven or eight responder-stimulator pairs. The study examined how the anti-CD2 antibody siplizumab affects alloreactive T-cell subsets in allogeneic mixed lymphocyte reactions built from human PBMCs.

Points the paper makes about the study in general: A naive or memory phenotype could not be assigned to roughly 75-97% of proliferating CD4+ or CD8+ clones. Because sequences at frequencies below about 10^-5 were poorly captured, only a minor fraction of alloreactive clones could be mapped back to unstimulated subsets. The cumulative frequency of alloreactive sequences that could be traced back to unstimulated CD4+ memory T cells was significantly reduced by siplizumab. Among mappable alloreactive CD4+ clones, an average Treg-derived fraction of around 71% was observed with siplizumab, compared with around 28% in control reactions. Unstimulated naive T cells appeared to be more diverse than memory T cells, and naive cells seemed to make a substantial contribution to the alloresponse. Whether proliferating Tregs from siplizumab cultures actually had suppressive function was not functionally confirmed.

The method was the immunoSEQ multiplex PCR assay. The deep sequencing platform assayed approximately 100,000 TCR templates per sample. Genomic DNA extracted from sorted T cells was the material used for TCRbeta CDR3 sequencing. Concerning the study's data processing: The R programming language was used for clonal analysis of the TCRbeta CDR3 data. Alloreactive CD4+ and CD8+ clones were defined by comparing unstimulated samples with post-reaction CFSE-low samples. By matching sequences to the repertoires of sorted unstimulated Treg and non-Treg cells, each alloreactive CD4+ clone was assigned a regulatory or non-regulatory origin. Here the immuneACCESS table is served through TCRdb, limited to in-frame sequences with V and J called. Missing clones are a known gap in these copies; in checked studies unresolved V genes cover under half, and the rest lacks a known reason. D and trimming were read from the DNA, whereas the V and J calls and clone size are those reported in that table. The sample data list about 5,600 clones, and roughly 53% of these were observed just once. The ten largest make up 65% to 85% of the sample.

This sequence was found in a human donor in good health; the cells came from an allogeneic mixed lymphocyte reaction. Some clones in this sample may be carry-over from other donors' samples. The sample comprised CFSE-low (dividing) CD8+ T cells sorted from an allogeneic mixed lymphocyte reaction.

The CDR3 loop reads CASSLYTYETQYF. The nucleotides read TGTGCCAGCAGCTTATATACTTACGAGACCCAGTACTTC. Here the chain combines TRBV11-2 and TRBJ2-5; a confident D gene designation cannot be given. V is pared back by 2 bases and J by 5 bases, with 9 bases lying between the germline termini. Taken from the germline V gene, the CDR1 and CDR2 loops are SGHAT and FQNNGV. Spanning cysteine to phenylalanine, the CDR3 consists of 13 amino acids. Solely the CDR3 DNA is kept, with 39 bases framed from the first base.